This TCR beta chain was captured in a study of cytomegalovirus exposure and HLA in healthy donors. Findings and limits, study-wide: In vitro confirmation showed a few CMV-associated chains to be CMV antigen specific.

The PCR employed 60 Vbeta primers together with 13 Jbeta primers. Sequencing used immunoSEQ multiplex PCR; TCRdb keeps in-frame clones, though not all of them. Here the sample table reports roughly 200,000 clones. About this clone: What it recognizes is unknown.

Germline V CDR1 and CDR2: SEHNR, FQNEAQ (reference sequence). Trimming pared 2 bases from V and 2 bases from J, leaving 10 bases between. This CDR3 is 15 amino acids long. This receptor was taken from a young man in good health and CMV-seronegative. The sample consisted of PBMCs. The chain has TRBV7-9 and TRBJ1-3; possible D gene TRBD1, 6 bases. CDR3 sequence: CASSLQGIPGNTIYF. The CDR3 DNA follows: TGTGCCAGCAGCTTACAGGGGATCCCTGGAAACACCATATATTTT.